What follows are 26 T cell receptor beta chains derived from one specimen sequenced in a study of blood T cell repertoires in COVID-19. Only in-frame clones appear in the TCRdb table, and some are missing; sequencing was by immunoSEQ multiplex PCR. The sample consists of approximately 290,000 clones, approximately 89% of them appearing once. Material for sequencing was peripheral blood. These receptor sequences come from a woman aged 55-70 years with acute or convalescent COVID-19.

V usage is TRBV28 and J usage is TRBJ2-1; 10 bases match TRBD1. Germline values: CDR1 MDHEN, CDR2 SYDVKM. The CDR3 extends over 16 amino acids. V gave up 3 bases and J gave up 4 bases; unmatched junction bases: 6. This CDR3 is CASSLRTGGLYNEQFF. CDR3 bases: TGTGCCAGCAGTTTGCGGACAGGGGGACTGTACAATGAGCAGTTCTTC.

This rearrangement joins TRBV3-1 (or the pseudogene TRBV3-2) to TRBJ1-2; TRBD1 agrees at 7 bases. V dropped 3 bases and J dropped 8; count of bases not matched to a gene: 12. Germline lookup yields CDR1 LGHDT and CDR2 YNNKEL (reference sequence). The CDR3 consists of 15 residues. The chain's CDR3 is CASSQGSQGNWGYTF. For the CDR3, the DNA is TGTGCCAGCAGCCAGGGTTCACAGGGGAATTGGGGCTACACCTTC.

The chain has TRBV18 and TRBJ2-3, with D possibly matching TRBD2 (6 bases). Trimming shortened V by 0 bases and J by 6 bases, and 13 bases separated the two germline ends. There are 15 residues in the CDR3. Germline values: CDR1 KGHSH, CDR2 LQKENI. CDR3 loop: CASSPPEGTRDTQYF. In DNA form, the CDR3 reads TGTGCCAGCTCACCACCGGAGGGGACCCGGGATACGCAGTATTTT.

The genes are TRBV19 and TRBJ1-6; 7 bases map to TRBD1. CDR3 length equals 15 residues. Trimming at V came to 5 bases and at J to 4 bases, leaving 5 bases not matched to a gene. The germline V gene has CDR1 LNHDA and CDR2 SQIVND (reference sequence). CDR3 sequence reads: CASSAGQVYNSPLHF. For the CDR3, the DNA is TGTGCCAGTAGTGCTGGACAGGTTTATAATTCACCCCTCCACTTT. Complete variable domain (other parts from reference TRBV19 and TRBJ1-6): DGGITQSPKYLFRKEGQNVTLSCEQNLNHDAMYWYRQDPGQGLRLIYYSQIVNDFQKGDIAEGYSVSREKKESFPLTVTSAQKNPTAFYLCASSAGQVYNSPLHFGNGTRLTVT.

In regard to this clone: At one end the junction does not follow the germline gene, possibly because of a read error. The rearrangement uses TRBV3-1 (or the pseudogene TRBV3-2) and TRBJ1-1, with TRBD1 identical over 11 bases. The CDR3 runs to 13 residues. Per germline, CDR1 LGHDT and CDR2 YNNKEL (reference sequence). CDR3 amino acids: CASSQGQGAWAFF. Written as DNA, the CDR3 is TGTGCCAGCAGTCAAGGACAGGGGGCCTGGGCTTTCTTT.

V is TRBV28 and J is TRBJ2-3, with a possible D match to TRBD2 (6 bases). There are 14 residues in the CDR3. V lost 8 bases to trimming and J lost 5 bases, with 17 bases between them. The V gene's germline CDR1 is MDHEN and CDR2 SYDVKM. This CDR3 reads CASGLARREDTQYF. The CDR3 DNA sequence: TGTGCCAGCGGCTTAGCGAGGAGGGAAGATACGCAGTATTTT.

The DNA of the CDR3 is TGTGCCAGCAGCCCAGCAGGGAACCCTGGAAACACCATATATTTT. Its protein is CASSPAGNPGNTIYF. The chain couples TRBV27 to TRBJ1-3; maybe TRBD1 (5 bases). The V and J ends lost 6 bases and 2 bases respectively, with 14 bases between them. This CDR3 contains 15 residues. Germline CDR1 and CDR2: MNHEY and SMNVEV (reference sequence).

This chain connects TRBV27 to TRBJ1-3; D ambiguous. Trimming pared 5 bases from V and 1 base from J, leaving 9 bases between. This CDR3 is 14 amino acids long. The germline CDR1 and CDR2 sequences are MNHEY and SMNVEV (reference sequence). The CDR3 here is CASSPALSGNTIYF. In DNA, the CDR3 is TGTGCCAGCAGTCCCGCGTTATCTGGAAACACCATATATTTT.

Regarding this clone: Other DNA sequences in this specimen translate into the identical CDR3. CDR3: CASSRGQGGGYTF. In nucleotides, the CDR3 is TGTGCCAGCAGCCGGGGACAGGGGGGGGGCTACACCTTC. The rearrangement links TRBV7-3 to TRBJ1-2; 11 bases agree with TRBD1. This CDR3 has 13 residues. Germline lookup yields CDR1 SGHTA and CDR2 FQGTGA. With 5 bases clipped from V and 8 bases from J, the junction kept 4 bases outside the gene matches.

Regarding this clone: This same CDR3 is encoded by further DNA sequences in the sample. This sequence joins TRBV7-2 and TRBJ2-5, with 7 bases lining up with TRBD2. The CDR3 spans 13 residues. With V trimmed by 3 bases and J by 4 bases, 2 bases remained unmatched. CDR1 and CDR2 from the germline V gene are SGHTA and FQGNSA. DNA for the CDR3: TGTGCCAGCAGCTTCTCGGGGGGAGAGACCCAGTACTTC. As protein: CASSFSGGETQYF.

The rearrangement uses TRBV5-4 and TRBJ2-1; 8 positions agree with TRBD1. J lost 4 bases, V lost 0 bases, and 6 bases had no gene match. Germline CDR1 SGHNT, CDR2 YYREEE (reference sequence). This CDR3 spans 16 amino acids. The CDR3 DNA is TGTGCCAGCAGCTTGGCCCGGGACAGGACGTACAATGAGCAGTTCTTC. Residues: CASSLARDRTYNEQFF. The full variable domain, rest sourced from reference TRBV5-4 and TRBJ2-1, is ETGVTQSPTHLIKTRGQQVTLRCSSQSGHNTVSWYQQALGQGPQFIFQYYREEENGRGNFPPRFSGLQFPNYSSELNVNALELDDSALYLCASSLARDRTYNEQFFGPGTRLTVL.

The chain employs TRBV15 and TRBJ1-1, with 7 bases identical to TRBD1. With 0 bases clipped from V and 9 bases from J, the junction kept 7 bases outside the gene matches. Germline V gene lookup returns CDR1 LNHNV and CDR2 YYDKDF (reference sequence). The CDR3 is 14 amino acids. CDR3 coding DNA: TGTGCCACCAGCAGAGATTCTGCGACAGGGCAAGCTTTCTTT. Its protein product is CATSRDSATGQAFF.

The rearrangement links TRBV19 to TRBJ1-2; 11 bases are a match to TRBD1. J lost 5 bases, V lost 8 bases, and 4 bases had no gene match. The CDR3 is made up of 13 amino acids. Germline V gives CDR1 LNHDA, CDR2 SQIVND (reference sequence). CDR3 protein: CASGTGGLYGYTF. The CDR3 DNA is TGTGCCAGTGGGACAGGGGGACTTTATGGCTACACCTTC.

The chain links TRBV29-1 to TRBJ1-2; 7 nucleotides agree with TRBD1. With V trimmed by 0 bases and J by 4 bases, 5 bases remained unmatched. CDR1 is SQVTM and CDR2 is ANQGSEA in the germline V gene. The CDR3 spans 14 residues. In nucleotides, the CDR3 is TGCAGCGTTGAAGACCCGGGACAGCCCTATGGCTACACCTTC. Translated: CSVEDPGQPYGYTF.

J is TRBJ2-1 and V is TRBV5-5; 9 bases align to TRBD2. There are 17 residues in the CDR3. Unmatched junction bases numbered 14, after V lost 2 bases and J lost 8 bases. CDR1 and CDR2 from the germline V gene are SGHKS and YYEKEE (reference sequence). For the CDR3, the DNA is TGTGCCAGCAGCTTAGGGCTAGCGGGGTCCCTTCGAGATGAGCAGTTCTTC. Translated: CASSLGLAGSLRDEQFF.

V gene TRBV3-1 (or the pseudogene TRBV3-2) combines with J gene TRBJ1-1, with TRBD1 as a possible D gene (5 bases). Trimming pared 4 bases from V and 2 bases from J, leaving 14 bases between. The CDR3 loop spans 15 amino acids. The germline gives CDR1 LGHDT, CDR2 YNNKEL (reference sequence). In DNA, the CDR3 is TGTGCCAGCAGCCCGGTACGCGGGGCAAACACTGAAGCTTTCTTT. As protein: CASSPVRGANTEAFF.

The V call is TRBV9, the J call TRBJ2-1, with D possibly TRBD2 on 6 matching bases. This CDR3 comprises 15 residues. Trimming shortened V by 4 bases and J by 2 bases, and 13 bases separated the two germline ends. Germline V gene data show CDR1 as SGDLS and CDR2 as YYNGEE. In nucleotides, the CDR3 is TGTGCCAGCAGCCCCCGGGACTTTGCCTACAATGAGCAGTTCTTC. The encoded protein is CASSPRDFAYNEQFF.

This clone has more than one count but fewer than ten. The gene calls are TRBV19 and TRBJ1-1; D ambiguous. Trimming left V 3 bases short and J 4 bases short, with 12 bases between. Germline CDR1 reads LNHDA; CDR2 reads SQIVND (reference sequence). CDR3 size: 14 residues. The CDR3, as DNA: TGTGCCAGTAGTATTTTTCTGGGAGGCACTGAAGCTTTCTTT. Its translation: CASSIFLGGTEAFF.

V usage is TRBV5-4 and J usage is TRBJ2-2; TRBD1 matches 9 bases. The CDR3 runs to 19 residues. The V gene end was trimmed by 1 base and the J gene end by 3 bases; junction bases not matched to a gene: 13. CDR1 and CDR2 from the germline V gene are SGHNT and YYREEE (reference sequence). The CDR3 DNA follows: TGTGCCAGCAGCTTGCAAGGCCCCGGGACAGGGAAAGACACCGGGGAGCTGTTTTTT. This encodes CASSLQGPGTGKDTGELFF.

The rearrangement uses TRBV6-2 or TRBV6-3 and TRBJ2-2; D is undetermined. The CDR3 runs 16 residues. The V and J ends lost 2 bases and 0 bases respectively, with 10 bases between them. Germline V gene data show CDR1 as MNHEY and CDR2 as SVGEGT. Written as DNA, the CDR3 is TGTGCCAGCAGTTACGTAGTTATCGCGAACACCGGGGAGCTGTTTTTT. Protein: CASSYVVIANTGELFF.

The CDR3 loop is CASSPRAGGTNYGYTF. CDR3 DNA sequence: TGTGCCAGCTCACCACGGGCAGGGGGCACTAACTATGGCTACACCTTC. The rearrangement joins TRBV18 to TRBJ1-2, with TRBD1 matching 8 bases. V lost 1 base to trimming and J lost 0 bases; unmatched junction nucleotides: 4. CDR3 length equals 16 residues. The germline V gene has CDR1 KGHSH and CDR2 LQKENI.

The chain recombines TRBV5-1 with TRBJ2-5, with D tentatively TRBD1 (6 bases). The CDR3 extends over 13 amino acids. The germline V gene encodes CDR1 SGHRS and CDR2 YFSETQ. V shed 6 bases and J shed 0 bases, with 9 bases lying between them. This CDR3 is CASTQGNQETQYF. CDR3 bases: TGCGCCAGCACCCAGGGGAACCAAGAGACCCAGTACTTC.

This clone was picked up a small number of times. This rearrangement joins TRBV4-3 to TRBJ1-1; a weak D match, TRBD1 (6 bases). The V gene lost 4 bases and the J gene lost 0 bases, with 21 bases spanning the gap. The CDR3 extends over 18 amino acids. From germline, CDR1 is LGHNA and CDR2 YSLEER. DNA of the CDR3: TGCGCCAGCAGCCGCCGGATGAGGACAGAGGACATGAACACTGAAGCTTTCTTT. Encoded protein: CASSRRMRTEDMNTEAFF.

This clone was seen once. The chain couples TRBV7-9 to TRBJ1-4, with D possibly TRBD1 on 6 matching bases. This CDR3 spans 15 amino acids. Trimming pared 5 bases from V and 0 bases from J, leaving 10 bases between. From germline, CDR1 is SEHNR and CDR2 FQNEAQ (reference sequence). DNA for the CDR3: TGTGCCAGCAGCCCTGGACAGACAACTAATGAAAAACTGTTTTTT. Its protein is CASSPGQTTNEKLFF.

The CDR3 nucleotides are TGCGCCAGCAGCCAAGGCGTAGTCTCCTACAATGAGCAGTTCTTC. Translating gives CASSQGVVSYNEQFF. This sequence joins TRBV4-3 and TRBJ2-1; D remains ambiguous. This CDR3 is built from 15 residues. CDR1 LGHNA and CDR2 YSLEER come from the germline V gene. The ends were cut back, 1 base at V and 0 bases at J, with 7 bases in the middle.

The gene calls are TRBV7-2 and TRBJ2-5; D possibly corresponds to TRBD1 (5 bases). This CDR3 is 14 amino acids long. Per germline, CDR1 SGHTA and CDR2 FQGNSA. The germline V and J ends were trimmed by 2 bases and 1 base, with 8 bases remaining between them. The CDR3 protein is CASSLRQPQETQYF. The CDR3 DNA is TGTGCCAGCAGCTTAAGACAGCCCCAAGAGACCCAGTACTTC.